The 21 T cell receptor beta chains below all came from one sample that was sequenced in a study of glioma-infiltrating T cells. The iRepertoire nested amplicon-rescue multiplex PCR amplified TCR alpha and beta CDR3s from RNA. Each CDR3 protein is one row after TCRdb ran MiXCR on the multiplex PCR reads. The sample records a few hundred thousand distinct CDR3 sequences, less than 50% being singletons. Sequencing was done on a sample of glioma tissue, nonneoplastic brain tissue, or PBMCs (not recorded which). The receptors originated from a human donor with low-grade glioma or glioblastoma, undergoing nonglioma brain surgery, or in good health (not recorded which).

The chain employs TRBV7-2 and TRBJ2-3, with D possibly matching TRBD2 (5 bases). The CDR3 has 15 residues. The germline V gene encodes CDR1 SGHTA and CDR2 FQGNSA. Trimming removed 5 bases at V and 2 bases at J, with 14 bases between. CDR3 sequence: CASSPTRESTDTQYF. In nucleotides, the CDR3 is TGTGCCAGCAGCCCGACCCGGGAATCCACAGATACGCAGTATTTT.

Worth noting for this clonotype: Mismatch with germline at one junction end may stem from a read error. The chain links TRBV20-1 to TRBJ1-5; D remains unclear. This CDR3 spans 13 amino acids. Per germline, CDR1 DFQATT and CDR2 SNEGSKA (reference sequence). The CDR3 bases are TGCAGTGCTTTAGGTACCAGCAATCAGCCCCAGCGTTTT. As protein: CSALGTSNQPQRF.

This clonotype was detected many times. The chain recombines TRBV20-1 with TRBJ2-2; no clear D. CDR3 length: 14 amino acids. The ends were cut back, 3 bases at V and 5 bases at J, with 13 bases in the middle. Germline V gene sequence: CDR1 DFQATT, CDR2 SNEGSKA (reference sequence). The CDR3 nucleotides read TGCAGTGCTAGGCAGGTTCTGGGGACCGGGGAGCTGTTTTTT. This encodes CSARQVLGTGELFF.

This clonotype was recorded at least ten times. The J gene is TRBJ2-7, the V gene TRBV12-3 or TRBV12-4; D is possibly TRBD1 or TRBD2 (5 bases each). V gave up 1 base and J gave up 2 bases, with 12 bases separating them. The CDR3 consists of 15 residues. The DNA for the CDR3 is TGTGCCAGCAGTTTAGGTTTGGGGGTCACCTACGAGCAGTACTTC. This encodes CASSLGLGVTYEQYF.

This clonotype was seen more than once but under ten times. The chain joins TRBV20-1 to TRBJ1-1; TRBD1 agrees at 8 bases. Germline V gene data show CDR1 as DFQATT and CDR2 as SNEGSKA (reference sequence). This CDR3 comprises 15 residues. J was trimmed by 3 bases and V by 3 bases; bases with no gene match: 9. The CDR3 DNA is TGCAGTGCTAGTCCTATCGACAGGGGCTACACTGAAGCTTTCTTT. As protein: CSASPIDRGYTEAFF.

On this clonotype itself: Sequence at one end of the junction differs from germline and may be a read error. The J gene is TRBJ2-7, the V gene TRBV5-1; tentatively, D is TRBD1 or TRBD2 (5 bases each). Germline lookup yields CDR1 SGHRS and CDR2 YFSETQ. The length of the CDR3 is 13 residues. In DNA form, the CDR3 reads TGCGCCAGGGCCCCTGGGGGATCCTACGAGGAGTACTTC. It encodes CARAPGGSYEEYF.

A remark on this clonotype: With a much larger clone just one base away, this may be a read error. CDR3: CASSYSLGGDGNKQFF. The CDR3 DNA follows: TGTGCCAGCAGTTACTCTCTGGGGGGAGATGGGAATAAGCAGTTCTTC. This sequence joins TRBV6-2 or TRBV6-3 and TRBJ2-1; D is perhaps TRBD2 (6 bases). Looked up from germline, CDR1 is MNHEY and CDR2 is SVGEGT. CDR3 size: 16 residues. V lost 0 bases to trimming and J lost 11 bases, with 20 bases between them.

The V and J genes are TRBV20-1 and TRBJ1-1, with D perhaps TRBD1 (5 bases). The CDR3 consists of 14 residues. CDR1 is DFQATT and CDR2 is SNEGSKA in the germline V gene (reference sequence). V dropped 1 base and J dropped 0 bases, with 9 bases sitting between them. CDR3 DNA: TGCAGTGCTAGAGGGGGCGGCATGAACACTGAAGCTTTCTTT. Protein: CSARGGGMNTEAFF.

V is TRBV10-3 and J is TRBJ2-1, with D possibly being TRBD1 or TRBD2 (5 bases each). The ends were cut back, 7 bases at V and 8 bases at J, with 18 bases in the middle. The CDR3 is made up of 14 amino acids. Germline CDR1 and CDR2: ENHRY and SYGVKD. As DNA, the CDR3 is TGTGCCATCAACCAGAACGGGACCCCCGATGAGCAGTTCTTC. This translates into CAINQNGTPDEQFF.

DNA for the CDR3: TGCAGTGCTCTCGGACGGAGCAATCAGCCCCAGCATTTT. Protein product: CSALGRSNQPQHF. The V and J genes are TRBV20-1 and TRBJ1-5; D call uncertain. The germline CDR1 and CDR2 sequences are DFQATT and SNEGSKA (reference sequence). The CDR3 is 13 amino acids. V was clipped by 5 bases and J by 1 base, with 9 bases between them.

The V gene is TRBV20-1, the J gene TRBJ2-5, with 7 bases aligning to TRBD2. Germline-derived CDR1 and CDR2 are DFQATT and SNEGSKA (reference sequence). The CDR3 is made up of 15 amino acids. CDR3 sequence: CSALWGGRHSETQYF. CDR3 DNA sequence: TGCAGCGCCCTATGGGGGGGGAGGCATTCAGAGACCCAGTACTTC.

This clonotype was detected a few times. The CDR3 region is CASSQDVASTSRPYEQYF. CDR3 in DNA: TGTGCCAGCAGCCAAGATGTAGCCTCTACTAGCAGACCCTACGAGCAGTACTTC. The rearrangement links TRBV3-1 to TRBJ2-7; maybe TRBD2 (6 bases). V lost 0 bases and J 2 bases, leaving 20 bases between the germline ends. The CDR3 runs 18 residues. Looked up from germline, CDR1 is LGHDT and CDR2 is YNNKEL (reference sequence).

To note about this clonotype: Just one base apart from a much larger clone, this may be a read error. The chain recombines TRBV6-1 with TRBJ2-3; unclear D gene. Trimming cost V 9 bases and J 5 bases, with 15 bases left between them. The CDR3 loop spans 13 amino acids. Germline V gene sequence: CDR1 MNHNS, CDR2 SASEGT. CDR3 sequence: CARSSRLRDTQYF. The CDR3 DNA is TGTGCCAGAAGCAGCCGACTTCGAGATACGCAGTATTTT.

The chain links TRBV5-1 to TRBJ1-2, with TRBD1 matching over 7 bases. This CDR3 has 16 amino acids. The germline V gene encodes CDR1 SGHRS and CDR2 YFSETQ. V dropped 5 bases and J dropped 1; count of bases not matched to a gene: 11. The CDR3 DNA is TGCGCCAGCAGGTCCGGGACAGACTTATTTAACTATGGCTACACCTTC. Encoded protein: CASRSGTDLFNYGYTF.

This sequence joins TRBV12-3 or TRBV12-4 and TRBJ1-4; D is unresolved. The CDR3 contains 15 residues. V gave up 1 base and J gave up 8 bases, with 14 bases separating them. The CDR3 bases are TGTGCCAGCAGTTTAGGATCCCCCGAGGGCGAAAAACTGTTTTTT. It yields the protein CASSLGSPEGEKLFF.

The J gene is TRBJ2-1, the V gene TRBV20-1; TRBD2 aligns across 12 bases. The CDR3 contains 12 residues. The trim removed 6 bases at V and 9 bases at J, leaving 3 bases unmatched. The germline gives CDR1 DFQATT, CDR2 SNEGSKA (reference sequence). The CDR3 coding sequence is TGCAGTGCGTGGACTAGCGGGATTGAGCAGTTCTTC. This gives the protein CSAWTSGIEQFF.

At least ten counts were recorded for this clonotype. This CDR3 reads CASSEGTNYGYTF. CDR3 in DNA: TGTGCCAGCAGTGAAGGGACAAACTATGGCTACACCTTC. The chain uses TRBV6-1 and TRBJ1-2; D may be TRBD1 (5 bases). The length of the CDR3 is 13 residues. V was trimmed by 1 base and J by 2 bases, leaving 5 bases between them. Germline V gene data show CDR1 as MNHNS and CDR2 as SASEGT.

CDR3 region: CASRQLAGGRHEQFF. CDR3 DNA: TGTGCCAGCAGACAACTAGCGGGGGGAAGACATGAGCAGTTCTTC. The chain combines TRBV6-2 or TRBV6-3 with TRBJ2-1; 12 bases match TRBD2. The CDR3 has 15 amino acids. With V trimmed by 6 bases and J by 8 bases, 8 bases remained unmatched. Germline CDR1 and CDR2: MNHEY and SVGEGT.

The chain couples TRBV15 to TRBJ2-7; 7 bases fit TRBD2. V shed 1 base and J 4 bases; nucleotides not matched to a gene: 7. The CDR3 is made up of 15 amino acids. The germline V gene has CDR1 LNHNV and CDR2 YYDKDF (reference sequence). CDR3 sequence (DNA): TGTGCCACCAGCAGAGGACAAGCGGGACCGTACGAGCAGTACTTC. It is translated as CATSRGQAGPYEQYF.

As DNA, the CDR3 is TGCAGTGCTAGAGGGACCAGGGGGACGGATTCACCCCTCCACTTT. Its translation is CSARGTRGTDSPLHF. The chain has TRBV20-1 and TRBJ1-6; TRBD1 matches 7 bases. The V gene's germline CDR1 is DFQATT and CDR2 SNEGSKA (reference sequence). This CDR3 has 15 residues. With V trimmed by 1 base and J by 8 bases, 8 bases remained unmatched.

The genes are TRBV28 and TRBJ2-7; possibly TRBD2 for D (5 bases). CDR1 is MDHEN and CDR2 is SYDVKM in the germline V gene. Trimming stripped 3 bases from V and 5 bases from J, with 17 bases between. The CDR3 runs 15 residues. The CDR3 spells CASSFYRGLTHEQYF. CDR3 in DNA: TGTGCCAGCAGTTTCTATCGAGGGTTGACCCACGAGCAGTACTTC.